This T cell receptor (beta chain) was captured in a study of regulatory T cells in long-lasting Graves disease. There are 15 residues in the CDR3. With 4 bases clipped from V and 5 bases from J, the junction kept 10 bases outside the gene matches. Germline loops: CDR1 SGDLS, CDR2 YYNGEE. In this sample, this clonotype turned up many times. The authors built TCR beta libraries using iRepertoire HTBI primers and Arm-PCR of CDR3 regions. TCRdb reprocessed the multiplex PCR reads with MiXCR, giving one entry per CDR3 protein. Here the sample spans 300,000 to 400,000 distinct CDR3 sequences, 18% being singletons. Time point noted: newly diagnosed GD, antithyroid drugs for less than 3 months. PBMC RNA served as the TCR library source.

Here the sequenced sample was peripheral blood mononuclear cells (PBMCs), taken at new diagnosis, from a patient treated with antithyroid drugs. This clonotype was sampled from a female donor with Graves disease. The J gene is TRBJ2-5, the V gene TRBV9, with 8 nucleotides matching TRBD2. Here the CDR3 DNA reads TGTGCCAGCAGCCCCTCTGCAGCGGGAGTGGAGACCCAGTACTTC. This encodes CASSPSAAGVETQYF.